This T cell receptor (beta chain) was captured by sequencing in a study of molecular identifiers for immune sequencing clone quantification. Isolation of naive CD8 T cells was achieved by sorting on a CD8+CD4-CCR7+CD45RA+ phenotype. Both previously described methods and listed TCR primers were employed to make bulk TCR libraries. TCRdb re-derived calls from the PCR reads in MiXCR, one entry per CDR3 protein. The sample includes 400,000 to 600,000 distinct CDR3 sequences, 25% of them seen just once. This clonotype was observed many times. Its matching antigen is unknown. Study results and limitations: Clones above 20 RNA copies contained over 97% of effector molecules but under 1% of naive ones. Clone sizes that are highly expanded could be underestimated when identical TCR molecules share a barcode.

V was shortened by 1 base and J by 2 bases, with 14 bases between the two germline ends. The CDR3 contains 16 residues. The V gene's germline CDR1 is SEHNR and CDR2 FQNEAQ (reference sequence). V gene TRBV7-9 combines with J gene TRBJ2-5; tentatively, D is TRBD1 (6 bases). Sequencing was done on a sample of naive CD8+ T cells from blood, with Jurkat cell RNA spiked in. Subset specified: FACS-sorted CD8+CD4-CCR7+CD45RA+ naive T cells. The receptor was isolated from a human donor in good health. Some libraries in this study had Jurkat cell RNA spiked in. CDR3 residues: CASSLGPTGNQETQYF. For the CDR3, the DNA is TGTGCCAGCAGCTTAGGCCCCACAGGGAATCAAGAGACCCAGTACTTC.